This TCR beta chain was sequenced during a study of PD-1 blockade in classical Hodgkin lymphoma. Produced via immunoSEQ multiplex PCR; TCRdb's table is partial and in-frame only. In the table there are roughly 11,000 clones, more than 75% of which are singletons. Germline V gene sequence: CDR1 GTSNPN, CDR2 SVGIG (reference sequence). V lost 0 bases and J lost 6; bases outside the gene matches: 5. The CDR3 contains 14 residues. The time point is: cycle 4 day 1 (C4D1), after about 6 weeks of nivolumab. Every single patient, without exception, relapsed after autologous stem cell transplantation, and brentuximab vedotin exposure varied. CD8+ T cell isolation from thawed PBMCs was performed by magnetic negative selection.

This specimen was CD8+ T cells from blood, taken before the fourth cycle of nivolumab. The clonotype originates from a human donor with classical Hodgkin lymphoma. The donor label of this sample is uncertain. The chain carries TRBV30 and TRBJ2-1; 7 bases fit TRBD2. The CDR3 DNA reads TGTGCCTGGAGTGTGGGGACTACCCTCAATGAGCAGTTCTTC. It encodes CAWSVGTTLNEQFF.